This T cell receptor beta chain emerged from a study of regulatory T cells in long-lasting Graves disease (dated by TCRdb to the early 2020s). Context from the whole study: Persistent Graves' disease was defined as persistently positive TSH receptor autoantibodies together with antithyroid drug treatment for over 5 years. Persistent Graves' disease patients were compared with newly diagnosed Graves' disease patients by peripheral blood TCR sequencing and RNA sequencing. The study was registered as a clinical trial and conducted in China. TCR sequencing covered some 13 persistent and approximately 20 newly diagnosed Graves' disease patients, some 35 samples in total. On average, persistent Graves' disease patients in the clinical cohort had been on antithyroid drugs for approximately 10 years.

In light of the paper, this sample's time point label describes: persistent/refractory GD, antithyroid drugs over 5 years with positive TRAb. For both TCR sequencing and RNA sequencing, RNA was extracted from PBMCs using TRIzol. The diagnosis of Graves' disease was made according to American Thyroid Association guidelines. Patients for the study were recruited at an endocrinology department in Xi'an, China. Each patient gave approximately 10 milliliters of peripheral blood, collected in an EDTA anticoagulant tube. Ficoll Paque Plus density gradient separation was used to isolate PBMCs, and no additional T cell sorting was done. An Agilent 2100 Bioanalyzer and agarose gel were used to assess RNA quality, and a NanoDrop 2000 was used to measure RNA concentration. Overall study outcomes, separate from this receptor: Compared with newly diagnosed patients, persistent Graves' disease patients had lower TCR Shannon entropy and fewer highly expanded clones, which suggests clonal expansion. A larger number of public clonotypes was shared among persistent patients (approximately 2,500) than among newly diagnosed patients (more than 850). Persistent disease showed preferential use of TRBV28, TRBJ1-2 and TRBJ2-5, whereas newly diagnosed disease favored TRBV20-1 and TRBJ2-1. As a limitation, the authors acknowledged that the small sample size may reduce accuracy. Because the primary lesion, thyroid tissue, could not be accessed, the study looked at peripheral blood alone. Sequencing and analysis were limited to the TCR beta chain.

The receptor library was made with multiplex PCR. The run used an Illumina HiSeq 4000. CDR3 regions were amplified by Arm-PCR with iRepertoire HTBI primers to construct TCR beta libraries. Before sequencing, the PCR products went through gel purification. The study's processing was this. Gene usage analysis of CDR3 amino acid clonotypes used the approximately 62 TRBV and around 13 TRBJ segments found across samples. Filtered high-quality paired reads were merged into contigs using COPE and FqMerger. BLAST was used to align contigs to the IMGT TRBV, TRBD and TRBJ reference genes, and CDR3 was defined following IMGT. Any clonotype with a frequency above 0.1% was classified as a highly expanded clone. Repertoire diversity was measured by Shannon entropy, and V-J evenness by the Gini coefficient. Public clonotypes were defined as clonotypes shared by more than one individual. Through fastp at Q25 and MiXCR, TCRdb rebuilt clones from the public reads, retaining in-frame beta chains. Duplicate CDR3 protein sequences are folded into a single record with the most common DNA and genes. For this entry, the V and J calls and clone size follow TCRdb and not the study's own pipeline. This sample lists roughly 300,000 distinct CDR3 sequences; around 20% were detected once. 56% of the sample is held by the ten biggest clonotypes.

Ten or more counts support this clonotype. This clone's antigen is unknown. It has no much larger one-base neighbor in the sample; base qualities were not kept. CDR1 and CDR2, looked up from the germline V gene, are ENHRY and SYGVKD. V is cut back by 9 bases and J by 3 bases, with 6 bases in the junction unmatched. The CDR3 holds 13 amino acids from the cysteine to the phenylalanine. Left in the record is the CDR3 DNA by itself, 39 bases read in frame from the first base. The V and J genes are TRBV10-3 and TRBJ2-5, and 8 junction bases match TRBD1. The source is a female donor with Graves disease. The sequencing used peripheral blood mononuclear cells (PBMCs), collected when the disease was refractory, from a patient treated with antithyroid drugs. The CDR3 here reads CAIEDRAKETQYF. The DNA sequence is as follows: TGTGCCATAGAGGACAGGGCCAAAGAGACCCAGTACTTC.